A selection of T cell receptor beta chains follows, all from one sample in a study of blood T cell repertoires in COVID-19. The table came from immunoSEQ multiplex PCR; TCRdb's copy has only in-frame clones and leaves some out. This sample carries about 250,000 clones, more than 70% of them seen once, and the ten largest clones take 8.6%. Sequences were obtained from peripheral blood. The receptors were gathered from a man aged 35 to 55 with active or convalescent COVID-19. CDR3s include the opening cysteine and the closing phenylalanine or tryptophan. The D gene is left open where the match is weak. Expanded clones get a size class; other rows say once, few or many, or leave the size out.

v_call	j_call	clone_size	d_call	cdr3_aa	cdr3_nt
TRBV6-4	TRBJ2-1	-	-	CASRRDVHNEQFF	TGTGCCAGCCGGAGGGACGTTCACAATGAGCAGTTCTTC
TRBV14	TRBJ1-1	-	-	CASSQLTGTTEAFF	TGTGCCAGCAGCCAGCTTACAGGGACCACTGAAGCTTTCTTT
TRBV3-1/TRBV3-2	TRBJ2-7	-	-	CASTEGSYGGPPAYEQYF	TGTGCCAGCACCGAAGGATCGTACGGGGGGCCCCCCGCCTACGAGCAGTACTTC
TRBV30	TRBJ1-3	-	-	CAWAKAGSAGNTIYF	TGTGCCTGGGCGAAGGCAGGTAGTGCTGGAAACACCATATATTTT
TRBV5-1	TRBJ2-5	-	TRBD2	CASKEAGTQETQYF	TGCGCCAGCAAGGAAGCGGGGACTCAAGAGACCCAGTACTTC
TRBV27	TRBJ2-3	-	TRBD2	CASSPGLAGARGDTQYF	TGTGCCAGCAGCCCCGGCCTAGCGGGGGCCCGGGGGGATACGCAGTATTTT
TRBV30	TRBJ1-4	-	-	CAWSGPATNEKLFF	TGTGCCTGGAGTGGTCCTGCAACTAATGAAAAACTGTTTTTT
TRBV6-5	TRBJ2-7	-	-	CASSDSELTYEQYF	TGTGCCAGCAGTGACTCAGAGCTAACCTACGAGCAGTACTTC
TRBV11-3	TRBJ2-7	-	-	CASSLDQGTYEQYF	TGTGCCAGCAGCTTAGATCAGGGTACCTACGAGCAGTACTTC
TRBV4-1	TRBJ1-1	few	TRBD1	CASSQEEGGWNTEAFF	TGCGCCAGCAGCCAAGAAGAAGGGGGCTGGAACACTGAAGCTTTCTTT
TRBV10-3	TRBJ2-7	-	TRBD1	CAISESTQGAGEQYF	TGTGCCATCAGTGAGTCGACGCAGGGGGCGGGTGAGCAGTACTTC
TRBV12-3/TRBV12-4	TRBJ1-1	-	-	CASKGHLAGEAFF	TGTGCCAGCAAGGGTCACCTCGCGGGCGAAGCTTTCTTT
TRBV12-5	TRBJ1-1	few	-	CASGLVRYDGEAFF	TGTGCTAGTGGTTTGGTACGTTATGACGGGGAAGCTTTCTTT
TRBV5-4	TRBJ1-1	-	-	CASSLSGQRSNTEAFF	TGTGCCAGCAGCTTATCAGGACAGAGGTCGAACACTGAAGCTTTCTTT
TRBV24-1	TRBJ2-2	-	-	CATSANGELFF	TGTGCCACCAGTGCTAACGGGGAGCTGTTTTTT
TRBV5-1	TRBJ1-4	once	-	CASSGDTTNEKLFF	TGCGCCAGCAGCGGGGACACAACTAATGAAAAACTGTTTTTT
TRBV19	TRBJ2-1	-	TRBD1	CASNTGGLSEQFF	TGTGCCAGTAATACAGGGGGGTTAAGTGAGCAGTTCTTC
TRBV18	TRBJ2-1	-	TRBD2	CASSPPTSGTYNEQFF	TGTGCCAGCTCACCACCAACTAGCGGGACCTACAATGAGCAGTTCTTC
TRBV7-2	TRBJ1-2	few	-	CASSSQPGQGYGYTF	TGTGCCAGCAGCTCCCAACCGGGACAAGGGTATGGCTACACCTTC
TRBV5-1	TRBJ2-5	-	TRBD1	CASSLQDRVEETQYF	TGCGCCAGCAGCTTGCAGGACAGGGTAGAGGAGACCCAGTACTTC
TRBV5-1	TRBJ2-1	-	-	CASSLGGRSVNEQFF	TGCGCCAGCAGCTTGGGGGGCAGGTCTGTGAATGAGCAGTTCTTC
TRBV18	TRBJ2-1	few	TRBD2	CASSPPAGGINNEQFF	TGTGCCAGCTCACCACCGGCGGGAGGAATAAACAATGAGCAGTTCTTC
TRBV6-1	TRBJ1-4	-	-	CASSDLSQGSKGKLFF	TGTGCCAGCAGTGACCTTTCTCAGGGATCTAAGGGCAAACTGTTTTTT
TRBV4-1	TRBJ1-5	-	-	CASSQDGGGFQPQHF	TGCGCCAGCAGCCAAGATGGGGGGGGGTTTCAGCCCCAGCATTTT
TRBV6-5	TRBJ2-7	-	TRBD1	CASITGQGADEQYF	TGTGCCAGCATCACGGGACAGGGGGCGGACGAGCAGTACTTC
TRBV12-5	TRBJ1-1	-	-	CASGLNRVTEAFF	TGTGCTAGTGGACTGAACAGGGTCACTGAAGCTTTCTTT
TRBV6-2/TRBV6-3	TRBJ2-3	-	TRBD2	CASSYPFGGATDTQYF	TGTGCCAGCAGTTACCCGTTCGGGGGGGCCACAGATACGCAGTATTTT
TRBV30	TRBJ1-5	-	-	CAWNRYSNQPQHF	TGTGCCTGGAACAGGTATAGCAATCAGCCCCAGCATTTT
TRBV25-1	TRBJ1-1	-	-	CASSYRLNTEAFF	TGTGCCAGCAGTTATCGTCTGAACACTGAAGCTTTCTTT
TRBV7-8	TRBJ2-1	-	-	CASSPLSGQNEQFF	TGTGCCAGCAGCCCCCTGTCAGGGCAAAATGAGCAGTTCTTC
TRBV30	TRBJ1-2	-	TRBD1	CAWSAGQIYGYTF	TGTGCCTGGAGTGCGGGACAGATCTATGGCTACACCTTC
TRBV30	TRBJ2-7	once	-	CAWRPQGTRHEQYF	TGTGCCTGGAGACCACAGGGGACTCGACACGAGCAGTACTTC
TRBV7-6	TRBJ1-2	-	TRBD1	CASSFLGLDRANYGYTF	TGTGCCAGCAGCTTCCTGGGCTTGGACAGGGCTAACTATGGCTACACCTTC
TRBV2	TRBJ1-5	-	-	CASSGNGGEPQHF	TGTGCCAGCAGTGGTAACGGGGGGGAGCCCCAGCATTTT
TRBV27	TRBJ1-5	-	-	CASRGRGGNQPQHF	TGTGCCAGCAGGGGACGCGGGGGCAATCAGCCCCAGCATTTT
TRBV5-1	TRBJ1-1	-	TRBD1	CASSSGDRGLEGNTEAFF	TGCGCCAGCAGCTCCGGGGACAGGGGGCTTGAGGGGAACACTGAAGCTTTCTTT
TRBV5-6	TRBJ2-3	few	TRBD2	CASSPGTSGGDTQYF	TGTGCCAGCAGTCCAGGGACTAGCGGGGGTGATACGCAGTATTTT
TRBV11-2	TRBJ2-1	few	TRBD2	CASSRTSGGLFNEQFF	TGTGCCAGCAGCCGGACTAGCGGGGGCCTTTTCAATGAGCAGTTCTTC
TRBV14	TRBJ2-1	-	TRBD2	CASSPSGKLHNEQFF	TGTGCCAGCAGCCCTAGCGGGAAGCTCCACAATGAGCAGTTCTTC
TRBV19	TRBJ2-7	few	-	CASSTSASAYEQYF	TGTGCCAGTAGTACCTCGGCTAGCGCCTACGAGCAGTACTTC
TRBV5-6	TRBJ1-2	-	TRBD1	CASRKLQGGGYTF	TGTGCCAGCAGGAAACTACAGGGGGGAGGCTACACCTTC
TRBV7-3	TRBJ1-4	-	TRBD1	CASSMGQLRATNEKLFF	TGTGCCAGCAGCATGGGACAGCTCCGTGCAACTAATGAAAAACTGTTTTTT
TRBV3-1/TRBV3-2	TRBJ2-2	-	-	CASRLRDHHGELFF	TGTGCCAGCAGACTACGAGACCACCACGGGGAGCTGTTTTTT
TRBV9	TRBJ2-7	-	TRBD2	CASSVAGTSYEQYF	TGTGCCAGCAGCGTAGCAGGGACTAGTTACGAGCAGTACTTC
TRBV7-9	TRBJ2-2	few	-	CASSFGTTRPGELFF	TGTGCCAGCAGCTTCGGCACTACAAGGCCCGGGGAGCTGTTTTTT
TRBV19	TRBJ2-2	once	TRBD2	CASKRLADRNTGELFF	TGTGCCAGTAAGAGACTAGCGGACCGTAACACCGGGGAGCTGTTTTTT
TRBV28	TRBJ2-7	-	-	CANRQTFYEQYF	TGTGCCAACCGACAGACATTCTACGAGCAGTACTTC
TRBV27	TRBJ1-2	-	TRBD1	CASSLEGAGGYTF	TGTGCCAGCAGTTTAGAGGGGGCCGGTGGCTACACCTTC
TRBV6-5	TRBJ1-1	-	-	CASSNRVSTEAFF	TGTGCCAGCAGCAACAGGGTTAGCACTGAAGCTTTCTTT
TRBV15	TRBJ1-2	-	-	CATSRVGGLGGYTF	TGTGCCACCAGCAGGGTAGGAGGCCTTGGTGGCTACACCTTC
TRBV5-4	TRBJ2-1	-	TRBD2	CASSLKLAGDNEQFF	TGTGCCAGCAGCTTGAAACTAGCGGGGGATAATGAGCAGTTCTTC
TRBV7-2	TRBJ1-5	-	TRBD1	CASSAPTGGDQPQHF	TGTGCCAGCAGCGCACCGACAGGGGGGGATCAGCCCCAGCATTTT
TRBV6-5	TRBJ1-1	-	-	CACRQNTEAFF	TGTGCCTGTCGACAGAACACTGAAGCTTTCTTT
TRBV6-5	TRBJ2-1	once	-	CASDFRPYNEQFF	TGTGCCAGCGACTTCCGGCCCTACAATGAGCAGTTCTTC